The 32 T cell receptor beta chains below were found in one sample sequenced in a study of PD-L1 blockade in urothelial cancer (dated by TCRdb to 2016 to 2017). The time point label for this specimen denotes: peripheral blood 6 weeks after treatment start. The method was the immunoSEQ multiplex PCR assay. TCRdb re-hosts the immuneACCESS table, in-frame sequences only. Its copies lack some clones; in the studies checked, an unresolved V gene accounts for under half of them, and the cause for the rest is not known. The sample data list about 36,000 clones, and more than 75% of these were observed just once. The ten biggest clones cover about 10% of the sample. Specimen: PBMCs, collected around atezolizumab (anti-PD-L1) treatment. These receptor sequences come from a middle-aged man with urothelial cancer.

The chain couples TRBV28 to TRBJ2-1; TRBD2 matches 10 bases. The V gene's germline CDR1 is MDHEN and CDR2 SYDVKM. This CDR3 spans 16 amino acids. The V segment lost 2 bases and the J segment 8 bases; nucleotides outside the gene matches: 9. CDR3 region: CASSLVASGRSDEQFF. Written as DNA, the CDR3 is TGTGCCAGCAGTTTAGTCGCTAGCGGGAGATCGGATGAGCAGTTCTTC. Looking up the rest from reference TRBV28 and TRBJ2-1 gives the full variable domain: DVKVTQSSRYLVKRTGEKVFLECVQDMDHENMFWYRQDPGLGLRLIYFSYDVKMKEKGDIPEGYSVSREKKERFSLILESASTNQTSMYLCASSLVASGRSDEQFFGPGTRLTVL.

The CDR3 DNA sequence: TGTGCCAGCAGTGAGGACTCTGAAGCTTTCTTT. Residues: CASSEDSEAFF. The chain employs TRBV2 and TRBJ1-1; D gene unclear. The CDR3 length is 11 residues. Per the germline V gene, CDR1 is SNHLY and CDR2 is FYNNEI. The V end was cut by 3 bases, the J end by 6 bases, with 5 bases between.

This chain uses TRBV28 with TRBJ1-2, with D hard to call. This CDR3 is built from 13 residues. V dropped 5 bases and J dropped 2 bases, with 9 bases sitting between them. The germline V gene encodes CDR1 MDHEN and CDR2 SYDVKM. The DNA of the CDR3 is TGTGCCAGCAGTCTAACCGGGAACTATGGCTACACCTTC. Translating gives CASSLTGNYGYTF.

The J gene is TRBJ2-7, the V gene TRBV6-1; TRBD1 agrees at 8 bases. J was trimmed by 2 bases and V by 6 bases; bases with no gene match: 6. Germline V gives CDR1 MNHNS, CDR2 SASEGT. The CDR3 loop spans 14 amino acids. The CDR3 reads CASRMTGVAYEQYF. The CDR3, as DNA: TGTGCCAGCAGGATGACAGGGGTCGCCTACGAGCAGTACTTC.

For the CDR3, the DNA is TGTGCCAGCAGTTTATTAGCGAGTGAGCAGTTCTTC. Protein: CASSLLASEQFF. The chain couples TRBV28 to TRBJ2-1, with a weak D call TRBD2 (5 bases). V was clipped by 1 base and J by 9 bases, with 7 bases between them. Germline V lookup: CDR1 MDHEN, CDR2 SYDVKM. The CDR3 runs 12 residues.

This clone was observed a single time. The chain combines TRBV14 with TRBJ2-1, with D possibly TRBD1 on 6 matching bases. CDR3 size: 17 residues. V lost 0 bases and J lost 1, with 13 bases in between. Germline-derived CDR1 and CDR2 are SGHDN and FVKESK. CDR3 sequence (DNA): TGTGCCAGCAGCCAAGAGCGGACAGTCTTTTCCTACAATGAGCAGTTCTTC. Residues: CASSQERTVFSYNEQFF.

The J gene is TRBJ1-2, the V gene TRBV14; D is unresolved. This CDR3 comprises 14 residues. From germline, CDR1 is SGHDN and CDR2 FVKESK. Between the trimmed V and J ends, which lost 0 bases and 5 bases, there was a span of 10 bases. The CDR3 reads CASSQDLGGYGYTF. The CDR3 DNA is TGTGCCAGCAGCCAAGATTTAGGAGGGTATGGCTACACCTTC.

This chain connects TRBV7-3 to TRBJ2-1, with 8 bases aligning to TRBD2. The junction had 6 bases not matched to a gene; V was cut back by 6 bases and J by 5 bases. Per the germline V gene, CDR1 is SGHTA and CDR2 is FQGTGA. The CDR3 has 14 residues. CDR3 sequence reads: CASSPGGSHNEQFF. The DNA for the CDR3 is TGTGCCAGCAGTCCGGGAGGGTCCCACAATGAGCAGTTCTTC.

The chain is built from TRBV28 and TRBJ2-3; 12 bases align to TRBD2. There are 16 residues in the CDR3. V trimming: 5 bases; J trimming: 6 bases; junction bases outside the gene matches: 9. The germline V gene encodes CDR1 MDHEN and CDR2 SYDVKM. This CDR3 is CASSAPLAGGEDTQYF. The CDR3 nucleotides are TGTGCCAGCAGTGCACCACTAGCGGGAGGAGAGGATACGCAGTATTTT.

The chain recombines TRBV4-3 with TRBJ2-1, with a tentative D call TRBD2 (5 bases). Trimming pared 2 bases from V and 6 bases from J, leaving 14 bases between. Per the germline V gene, CDR1 is LGHNA and CDR2 is YSLEER. The CDR3 covers 15 residues. Written as DNA, the CDR3 is TGCGCCAGCAGCCAACTGGAGGCCGTAGTCAATGAGCAGTTCTTC. This translates into CASSQLEAVVNEQFF.

V gene TRBV5-6 combines with J gene TRBJ2-1; perhaps TRBD1 as D (5 bases). Germline values: CDR1 SGHDT, CDR2 YYEEEE. Trimming removed 2 bases at V and 0 bases at J, with 12 bases between. This CDR3 region has 16 residues. CDR3 amino acids: CASSFRVKYSYNEQFF. CDR3 DNA: TGTGCCAGCAGCTTCAGGGTAAAATACTCCTACAATGAGCAGTTCTTC.

The rearrangement joins TRBV7-9 to TRBJ2-5; D is uncertain. CDR1 and CDR2 from the germline V gene are SEHNR and FQNEAQ (reference sequence). The CDR3 covers 13 residues. The ends were cut back, 5 bases at V and 2 bases at J, with 9 bases in the middle. CDR3 sequence (DNA): TGTGCCAGCAGCCCCCGCGAGCAAGAGACCCAGTACTTC. Translation: CASSPREQETQYF.

The chain links TRBV2 to TRBJ2-5; 9 positions agree with TRBD2. The CDR3 has 14 residues. V was pared by 8 bases and J by 5 bases, with 9 bases of the junction left unmatched. The germline V gene encodes CDR1 SNHLY and CDR2 FYNNEI. This CDR3 is CASGPAGGYETQYF. In nucleotides, the CDR3 is TGTGCCAGCGGCCCAGCGGGAGGTTATGAGACCCAGTACTTC.

Details on this clone: Its ends do not fully match the called genes, so a read error is possible. The V and J genes are TRBV29-1 and TRBJ1-1; D is possibly TRBD1 (6 bases). The CDR3 spans 10 residues. Germline CDR1 is SQVTM and CDR2 is ANQGSEA. Here the CDR3 reads CSVDNRQVLF. The CDR3 bases are TGCAGCGTTGATAATAGACAGGTGCTTTTT.

In DNA, the CDR3 is TGTGCCAGCAGTCTACCGGGGTTTATGAACACTGAAGCTTTCTTT. It yields the protein CASSLPGFMNTEAFF. The V and J genes are TRBV28 and TRBJ1-1; D unresolved. CDR3 length: 15 residues. The germline V gene encodes CDR1 MDHEN and CDR2 SYDVKM. V lost 5 bases and J 0 bases, leaving 13 bases between the germline ends.

This clone was seen more than once but under ten times. The genes are TRBV6-4 and TRBJ1-5, with D unresolved. CDR1 is MRHNA, CDR2 SNTAGT, per germline. Trimming left V 0 bases short and J 6 bases short, with 6 bases between. The CDR3 has 13 amino acids. CDR3 protein: CASSDSRVQPQHF. CDR3 in DNA: TGTGCCAGCAGTGACTCGAGGGTTCAGCCCCAGCATTTT.

This clone qualifies as medium-sized. The DNA for the CDR3 is TGTGCCTGGAGAGGACTAGTGGGCACCTACGAGCAGTACTTC. Translating it yields CAWRGLVGTYEQYF. The chain carries TRBV30 and TRBJ2-7; 7 bases are shared with TRBD2. V lost 3 bases, J lost 2 bases, and 7 bases stayed unmatched. The CDR3 is made up of 14 amino acids. Germline CDR1 and CDR2: GTSNPN and SVGIG (reference sequence).

Only a few counts were recorded for this clone. This chain links TRBV9 with TRBJ1-1; D remains unclear. CDR1 SGDLS and CDR2 YYNGEE come from the germline V gene. V lost 3 bases and J lost 1, with 10 bases in between. This CDR3 region has 14 residues. CDR3 coding DNA: TGTGCCAGCAGCGGAACAGCAGGGAACACTGAAGCTTTCTTT. Encoded protein: CASSGTAGNTEAFF.

CDR3 residues: CASSVGDRILQPQHF. For the CDR3, the DNA is TGTGCCAGCAGCGTAGGGGACAGGATACTTCAGCCCCAGCATTTT. This chain joins TRBV9 and TRBJ1-5, with 8 bases fitting TRBD1. The V and J ends lost 0 bases and 6 bases, in that order; junction bases with no gene match: 5. The germline gives CDR1 SGDLS, CDR2 YYNGEE. The CDR3 is 15 residues long.

This chain links TRBV6-6 with TRBJ2-3; unclear D gene. This CDR3 has 13 residues. The V and J ends lost 4 bases and 5 bases respectively, with 10 bases between them. Germline CDR1 reads MNHNY; CDR2 reads SVGAGI (reference sequence). The CDR3 sequence is CASSFVGGDTQYF. The CDR3 DNA is TGTGCCAGCAGTTTCGTAGGCGGAGATACGCAGTATTTT.

This chain's CDR3 is CASSSGGNTGELFF. The CDR3 bases are TGTGCCAGCAGCTCAGGGGGGAACACCGGGGAGCTGTTTTTT. The rearrangement links TRBV9 to TRBJ2-2, with TRBD1 matching over 7 bases. This CDR3 is 14 amino acids long. Germline V gene lookup returns CDR1 SGDLS and CDR2 YYNGEE. The V segment lost 4 bases and the J segment 1 base; nucleotides outside the gene matches: 1.

The chain recombines TRBV2 with TRBJ1-1; D is possibly TRBD1 (5 bases). The V gene lost 4 bases and the J gene lost 4 bases, with 10 bases spanning the gap. Germline V lookup: CDR1 SNHLY, CDR2 FYNNEI. This CDR3 is 13 amino acids long. In nucleotides, the CDR3 is TGTGCCAGCAGTGTACGGGGGGGCACTGAAGCTTTCTTT. The encoded protein is CASSVRGGTEAFF.

This clone was picked up a small number of times. This chain uses TRBV6-1 with TRBJ2-7, with 9 positions matching TRBD1. CDR1 is MNHNS, CDR2 SASEGT, per germline. The CDR3 is 13 residues long. The J segment lost 3 bases and the V segment lost 6 bases, leaving 3 bases of the junction unmatched. The CDR3 reads CASSLGQGYEQYF. The CDR3 DNA sequence: TGTGCCAGCAGCCTGGGACAGGGCTACGAGCAGTACTTC.

The V call is TRBV6-5, the J call TRBJ2-4, with 8 bases identical to TRBD1. CDR1 is MNHEY, CDR2 SVGAGI, per germline. The CDR3 contains 16 residues. Trimming took 2 bases from V and 7 from J; bases not matched to a gene: 10. The CDR3 bases are TGTGCCAGCAGTTACGCAAGCAGGGGGCACGGGAACATTCAGTACTTC. Translation gives CASSYASRGHGNIQYF.

The CDR3, as DNA: TGTGCCAGCAGCTTAGGCGGGGGCGACAAATTAAGGGAGACCCAGTACTTC. Its protein is CASSLGGGDKLRETQYF. The chain employs TRBV7-9 and TRBJ2-5, with a tentative D call TRBD2 (7 bases). Trimming pared 1 base from V and 5 bases from J, leaving 20 bases between. The length of the CDR3 is 17 residues. Germline V gene lookup returns CDR1 SEHNR and CDR2 FQNEAQ (reference sequence). The full variable domain, rest sourced from reference TRBV7-9 and TRBJ2-5, is DTGVSQNPRHKITKRGQNVTFRCDPISEHNRLYWYRQTLGQGPEFLTYFQNEAQLEKSRLLSDRFSAERPKGSFSTLEIQRTEQGDSAMYLCASSLGGGDKLRETQYFGPGTRLLVL.

This clone appeared a few times. The chain joins TRBV6-1 to TRBJ2-2; TRBD2 matches 8 bases. This CDR3 has 15 amino acids. The trim removed 8 bases at V and 4 bases at J, leaving 9 bases unmatched. The germline V gene has CDR1 MNHNS and CDR2 SASEGT. The CDR3 region has the DNA TGTGCCAGCCCCTCGGGGGGGGCGGGCACCGGGGAGCTGTTTTTT. This sequence encodes CASPSGGAGTGELFF.

J is TRBJ2-1 and V is TRBV6-5; possible D gene TRBD1, 6 bases. Trimming took off 0 bases at V and 4 bases at J, with 13 bases between the two ends. This CDR3 comprises 16 residues. Germline-derived CDR1 and CDR2 are MNHEY and SVGAGI. Here the CDR3 reads CASSYSRTGSYNEQFF. The CDR3 DNA sequence: TGTGCCAGCAGTTACTCGCGTACAGGGTCTTACAATGAGCAGTTCTTC.

V usage is TRBV28 and J usage is TRBJ2-7; the match to TRBD1 covers 8 bases. Trimming cost V 5 bases and J 7 bases; bases outside gene matches: 19. This CDR3 has 17 residues. Germline V lookup: CDR1 MDHEN, CDR2 SYDVKM. Written as DNA, the CDR3 is TGTGCCAGCAGTCAAACCCAGGGGGCACTACTTTTTATGGAGCAGTACTTC. It specifies CASSQTQGALLFMEQYF.

The chain uses TRBV30 and TRBJ2-1, with 7 nucleotides matching TRBD2. V dropped 2 bases and J dropped 7; count of bases not matched to a gene: 5. This CDR3 comprises 13 residues. Per the germline V gene, CDR1 is GTSNPN and CDR2 is SVGIG (reference sequence). CDR3 bases: TGTGCCTGGAGTATGGGCGGGAGTAATGAGCAGTTCTTC. It codes for CAWSMGGSNEQFF.

The count of this clone is one. The rearrangement uses TRBV5-4 and TRBJ2-5, with D possibly TRBD1 on 6 matching bases. This CDR3 region has 13 residues. The ends were cut back, 2 bases at V and 3 bases at J, with 8 bases in the middle. The V gene's germline CDR1 is SGHNT and CDR2 YYREEE (reference sequence). DNA for the CDR3: TGTGCCAGCAGCTTAACAGGGAAAGAGACCCAGTACTTC. It encodes CASSLTGKETQYF.

This chain connects TRBV27 to TRBJ2-5; 8 bases are a match to TRBD1. J lost 7 bases, V lost 8 bases, and 12 bases had no gene match. Germline V gene sequence: CDR1 MNHEY, CDR2 SMNVEV (reference sequence). This CDR3 has 14 amino acids. The CDR3 DNA follows: TGTGCCAGCTCTATTACAGGGGGAGTAGGGACCCAGTACTTC. Its translation: CASSITGGVGTQYF.

The gene calls are TRBV4-1 and TRBJ2-1; the match to TRBD2 covers 7 bases. In germline, CDR1 is MGHRA, CDR2 YSYEKL. Trimming took 2 bases from V and 6 from J; bases not matched to a gene: 4. The CDR3 totals 14 residues. The CDR3 DNA is TGCGCCAGCAGCCAACCTAGCGGCCTCAATGAGCAGTTCTTC. It yields the protein CASSQPSGLNEQFF.